This T cell receptor (beta chain) originates from a study of cytomegalovirus exposure and HLA in healthy donors. The study's findings and limits: In a later analysis, at a false discovery rate of 0.05, about 17,000 TCR beta sequences matched HLA alleles. Productive status was seen about 87% or about 30% of the time for most TCR beta V segments in an earlier analysis. Some V segments could not be told apart, so they were left out, TRBV6-2 and TRBV6-3 among them.

Germline V gene lookup returns CDR1 SGHAT and CDR2 FQNNGV. The CDR3 is made up of 19 amino acids. V lost 3 bases and J 1 base, leaving 24 bases between the germline ends. Details on this clone: The antigen is unknown.

The primer mix had 60 Vbeta and 13 Jbeta primers. Assay: immunoSEQ multiplex PCR; the TCRdb copy retains only in-frame clones and omits some. The table lists about 130,000 clones. The TCR comes from a woman aged 40 to 50 in good health and CMV-seropositive. Sequencing was performed on PBMCs. The chain uses TRBV11-2 and TRBJ1-1, with D possibly matching TRBD1 (6 bases). The CDR3 region has the DNA TGTGCCAGCAGCTTGAGAAATGTGGGATGGGGGGGCCCGAACACTGAAGCTTTCTTT. Its translation: CASSLRNVGWGGPNTEAFF.